This entry concerns a single T cell receptor (beta chain). Its antigen is unknown. This entry comes from a study of vaccination effects on CD4 cells after COVID-19. The CDR3 loop spans 17 amino acids. Trimming at V came to 2 bases and at J to 2 bases, leaving 8 bases not matched to a gene. Germline CDR1 and CDR2: SGHDN and FVKESK. Study-level results: The study enrolled few convalescent patients and sampled no early post-infection timepoints. After vaccination, at late timepoints, clones induced by infection and by vaccine contracted markedly.

Repertoires were generated with immunoSEQ multiplex PCR, while TCRdb's copy carries only in-frame clones and drops some. The profile covers tens of thousands of clones, with more than 70% appearing a single time and about 2% taken by the ten largest. Cultured cells yielded isolated CD4+ T cells after 10 days. All vaccine recipients tested negative for nucleocapsid antibodies and had never contracted SARS-CoV-2 infection. The sequence derives from a human donor who received a COVID-19 vaccine. Here the sequenced sample was CD4+ T cells from PBMCs cultured without peptide, taken before COVID-19 vaccination. The V call is TRBV14, the J call TRBJ2-5, with TRBD2 matching 10 bases. CDR3 sequence (DNA): TGTGCCAGCAGCCAAATCTTTAGCGGGGGGATACAAGAGACCCAGTACTTC. It encodes CASSQIFSGGIQETQYF.